Below, one T cell receptor beta chain is given with its context. The antigen it binds to is not known. Per-base qualities were not stored, and no clone one base away is much larger. The record originates from a study of cytomegalovirus exposure and HLA in healthy donors (dated by TCRdb to about 2017). Looking at the study overall: According to a later analysis, one platform produced both the 100 to 150 validation repertoires and the 666 repertoires of the first cohort. High-throughput TCR immunosequencing, statistical association of individual TCRs with disease status, and machine learning were combined to predict cytomegalovirus infection status. In addition to the first cohort of hundreds of subjects, a separate validation cohort of 120 different subjects was used. The study was designed to test whether signatures of past pathogen exposure could be identified by cataloging public T cell receptors. The investigation overall reported the following: Cytomegalovirus status was reported to be diagnosed by the classifier with high specificity and sensitivity in both the original and validation cohorts. The validation cohort had no HLA typing available for a later analysis, so co-occurrence within that cohort was assessed over all 120 or so repertoires. Three of the identified cytomegalovirus-associated TCR beta chains were confirmed in vitro to be specific for cytomegalovirus antigens. Most TCR sequences were seen in very few donors, while some public TCRs were found in many individuals. In a later analysis, TCRs clustered in the first cohort were found to also tend to co-occur in the 130 or so validation repertoires, with about 94% of cluster scores above 0. It was suggested by the authors that the approach could potentially be generalized to other disease states and immunological phenotypes. A total of fewer than 200 TCR beta chains were listed by the study as associated with cytomegalovirus.

The donors were included in the validation cohort of 120 subjects, a group kept apart from the roughly 670-subject first cohort. Library construction relied on the immunoSEQ multiplex PCR assay. As for the original processing: A statistical classification framework was developed to diagnose cytomegalovirus status using the catalog of TCR beta chain sequences. TCRdb took this table from immuneACCESS and kept in-frame rearrangements with V and J called. Such tables lack part of the clones; where checked against another copy, unresolved V genes explain under half of the gap, and the rest is unexplained. V and J calls plus clone size are reproduced from that table; the DNA served to infer D and trimming. This sample gives approximately 270,000 clones in total; 80% to 90% of them show up just once. The ten largest clonotypes hold 0.9% to 1.1% of the sample. The receptor was isolated from a woman aged 18-29 years in good health and CMV-seronegative. What was sequenced was PBMCs.

The CDR3 reads CASRSGGFLTDTQYF. The DNA is TGTGCCAGCAGAAGCGGGGGCTTTCTCACAGATACGCAGTATTTT. This sequence uses TRBV13 and TRBJ2-3; the junction holds 8 bases that match TRBD2. CDR1 PRHDT and CDR2 FYEKMQ were looked up in the germline V gene (reference sequence). Trimming leaves V shorter by 6 bases and J shorter by 2 bases, with the junction holding 7 bases beyond the gene matches. The CDR3, cysteine through phenylalanine, is 15 amino acids long. The kept DNA is CDR3 alone, 45 bases in frame from the first base.